This passage covers 22 T cell receptor beta chains from one sample sequenced in a study of OX40 agonist ivuxolimab in advanced cancers. Generated by immunoSEQ multiplex PCR, the TCRdb table keeps only in-frame clones and is missing some. The table has some 30,000 clones, roughly 84% seen once; the top ten hold around 12%. Sequenced here: CD4+ or CD8+ T cells sorted from blood, sampled in a trial of the OX40 agonist ivuxolimab. The source of these receptors is an adult with an advanced solid tumor such as melanoma, head and neck, liver or kidney cancer.

The table lists this clone with a few counts. V gene TRBV9 combines with J gene TRBJ1-1; unclear D gene. The CDR3 spans 13 residues. Germline V gene sequence: CDR1 SGDLS, CDR2 YYNGEE. The V end was cut by 6 bases, the J end by 6 bases, with 15 bases between. The CDR3 DNA sequence: TGTGCCAGCACCCCCGACACGCTGGCTGAAGCTTTCTTT. The encoded protein is CASTPDTLAEAFF.

This clone was seen more than once but under ten times. The CDR3 DNA follows: TGTGCCAGCAGCCTGACAGGGGCTGAAGCTTTCTTT. Translated: CASSLTGAEAFF. The chain combines TRBV5-6 with TRBJ1-1; TRBD1 aligns across 8 bases. Germline lookup yields CDR1 SGHDT and CDR2 YYEEEE. The ends lost 4 bases at V and 6 bases at J; junction bases unmatched: 2. The CDR3 consists of 12 residues.

V gene TRBV27 combines with J gene TRBJ2-1; D tentatively reads TRBD1 or TRBD2 (6 bases each). The CDR3 has 15 amino acids. Germline V lookup: CDR1 MNHEY, CDR2 SMNVEV (reference sequence). V shed 4 bases and J shed 4 bases, with 14 bases lying between them. The CDR3 DNA is TGTGCCAGCAGTTCCCTGGGGGGCGCGTACAATGAGCAGTTCTTC. Translated, it gives CASSSLGGAYNEQFF.

The chain joins TRBV9 to TRBJ1-1; D remains unclear. Germline V lookup: CDR1 SGDLS, CDR2 YYNGEE. The CDR3 runs to 12 residues. V was clipped by 3 bases and J by 5 bases, with 8 bases between them. CDR3 protein: CASSGSGTEAFF. The CDR3 nucleotides read TGTGCCAGCAGCGGATCCGGGACTGAAGCTTTCTTT.

V gene TRBV7-9 combines with J gene TRBJ2-3, with 8 bases identical to TRBD2. J was trimmed by 3 bases and V by 4 bases; bases with no gene match: 9. Germline CDR1 SEHNR, CDR2 FQNEAQ (reference sequence). The CDR3 contains 16 residues. Written as DNA, the CDR3 is TGTGCCAGCAGCTGGCTTTACGGGGGGGCGACAGATACGCAGTATTTT. It is translated as CASSWLYGGATDTQYF.

The chain carries TRBV7-9 and TRBJ1-5; D ambiguous. Germline V gene data show CDR1 as SEHNR and CDR2 as FQNEAQ (reference sequence). CDR3 length equals 16 residues. V was pared by 5 bases and J by 6 bases, with 20 bases between. CDR3 sequence: CASSPPGEGSGQPQHF. The CDR3 coding sequence is TGTGCCAGCAGCCCTCCGGGAGAAGGGTCGGGTCAGCCCCAGCATTTT.

The chain is built from TRBV7-9 and TRBJ1-4, with unresolved D. The CDR3 is 15 amino acids. Germline values: CDR1 SEHNR, CDR2 FQNEAQ (reference sequence). Trimming cost V 5 bases and J 2 bases, with 12 bases left between them. The CDR3 coding sequence is TGTGCCAGCAGCGGTTACGACACTACTAATGAAAAACTGTTTTTT. Its protein product is CASSGYDTTNEKLFF.

This clone was counted once. The chain carries TRBV5-4 and TRBJ2-7, with D unclear. Deletions cut 4 bases from V and 5 bases from J, with 7 bases between. Per the germline V gene, CDR1 is SGHNT and CDR2 is YYREEE (reference sequence). CDR3 length: 11 residues. The CDR3 reads CASSRENEQYF. The CDR3 coding sequence is TGTGCCAGCAGCCGCGAGAACGAGCAGTACTTC.

The rearrangement links TRBV7-2 to TRBJ2-3, with D perhaps matching TRBD2 (5 bases). V lost 1 base and J lost 4, with 12 bases in between. CDR3 size: 15 residues. The germline V gene encodes CDR1 SGHTA and CDR2 FQGNSA. The chain's CDR3 is CASSLEGGSADTQYF. The CDR3 region has the DNA TGTGCCAGCAGCTTAGAGGGCGGGTCGGCAGATACGCAGTATTTT.

V and J are TRBV6-1 and TRBJ1-2; TRBD1 might be the D (5 bases). V was cut by 4 bases and J by 0 bases, with 12 bases left in between. The CDR3 extends over 15 amino acids. Germline loops: CDR1 MNHNS, CDR2 SASEGT. CDR3 bases: TGTGCCAGCAGTGGTCCGGGACGGGCTAACTATGGCTACACCTTC. It specifies CASSGPGRANYGYTF.

This rearrangement joins TRBV28 to TRBJ2-7; D may correspond to TRBD1 or TRBD2 (6 bases each). V lost 3 bases to trimming and J lost 6 bases, with 12 bases between them. The germline V gene has CDR1 MDHEN and CDR2 SYDVKM. This CDR3 is built from 13 residues. CDR3 DNA: TGTGCCAGCAGTTTTGGGGGGCGCGGCGAGCAGTACTTC. This encodes CASSFGGRGEQYF.

This clone was found a few times. The chain uses TRBV20-1 and TRBJ1-1; D not resolved. The ends were cut back, 3 bases at V and 0 bases at J, with 2 bases in the middle. Per the germline V gene, CDR1 is DFQATT and CDR2 is SNEGSKA (reference sequence). The CDR3 runs to 11 residues. The CDR3 DNA is TGCAGTGCTAGTATGAACACTGAAGCTTTCTTT. Translating gives CSASMNTEAFF.

The chain uses TRBV29-1 and TRBJ2-1; weak D call: TRBD2 (6 bases). This CDR3 is built from 14 residues. Germline lookup yields CDR1 SQVTM and CDR2 ANQGSEA. Trimming took off 8 bases at V and 0 bases at J, with 14 bases between the two ends. In DNA form, the CDR3 reads TGCAGCATGGAGGGGCTAAGCTCCTACAATGAGCAGTTCTTC. Protein: CSMEGLSSYNEQFF.

The rearrangement joins TRBV5-6 to TRBJ2-2; D call uncertain. The CDR3 extends over 12 amino acids. Trimming stripped 0 bases from V and 6 bases from J, with 3 bases between. From germline, CDR1 is SGHDT and CDR2 YYEEEE. The DNA of the CDR3 is TGTGCCAGCAGCTTGGCCGCCGGGGAGCTGTTTTTT. The encoded protein is CASSLAAGELFF.

The CDR3 coding sequence is TGTGCCTGGAGGGGGGACAGACTGTCCCGCACAGATACGCAGTATTTT. Translated, it gives CAWRGDRLSRTDTQYF. The chain combines TRBV30 with TRBJ2-3; 7 bases are a match to TRBD1. J was trimmed by 1 base and V by 3 bases; bases with no gene match: 10. CDR3 length equals 16 residues. Germline V gene data show CDR1 as GTSNPN and CDR2 as SVGIG (reference sequence).

This chain links TRBV5-1 with TRBJ2-7; D gene unclear. The CDR3 has 14 amino acids. Germline CDR1 SGHRS, CDR2 YFSETQ. The germline V and J ends were trimmed by 6 bases and 2 bases, with 15 bases remaining between them. CDR3 bases: TGCGCCAGCATAGCCCTAGGTCCACCCTACGAGCAGTACTTC. It yields the protein CASIALGPPYEQYF. Using reference TRBV5-1 and TRBJ2-7 for the parts outside the CDR3, the full variable domain is KAGVTQTPRYLIKTRGQQVTLSCSPISGHRSVSWYQQTPGQGLQFLFEYFSETQRNKGNFPGRFSGRQFSNSRSEMNVSTLELGDSALYLCASIALGPPYEQYFGPGTRLTVT.

The genes are TRBV30 and TRBJ1-1; 7 bases are shared with TRBD1. CDR3 length equals 14 residues. Germline V gene data show CDR1 as GTSNPN and CDR2 as SVGIG (reference sequence). After removal of 0 bases from V and 1 base from J, the junction contained 2 bases not matched to a gene. The CDR3 loop is CAWSVTGSNTEAFF. CDR3 in DNA: TGTGCCTGGAGTGTGACAGGGTCGAACACTGAAGCTTTCTTT.

The V gene is TRBV11-2, the J gene TRBJ2-7; 7 nucleotides match TRBD1. J lost 3 bases, V lost 4 bases, and 6 bases had no gene match. The CDR3 spans 14 residues. Per germline, CDR1 SGHAT and CDR2 FQNNGV. The CDR3 sequence is CASSSGDSLYEQYF. CDR3 coding DNA: TGTGCCAGCAGCTCCGGGGACAGTCTCTACGAGCAGTACTTC.

This clone was found a few times. The genes are TRBV4-1 and TRBJ1-1; D ambiguous. V was cut by 1 base and J by 2 bases, with 8 bases left in between. Germline lookup yields CDR1 MGHRA and CDR2 YSYEKL. The CDR3 is made up of 14 amino acids. The CDR3 sequence is CASSQVSGNTEAFF. In nucleotides, the CDR3 is TGCGCCAGCAGCCAAGTTTCGGGAAACACTGAAGCTTTCTTT.

This clone was detected a few times. The chain uses TRBV5-8 and TRBJ2-1; D is unresolved. Germline V lookup: CDR1 SGHTS, CDR2 YDEGEE. The CDR3 consists of 12 residues. Trimming shortened V by 4 bases and J by 7 bases, and 9 bases separated the two germline ends. CDR3 nucleotides: TGTGCCAGCAGCCGGCCCGGAAATGAGCAGTTCTTC. This gives the protein CASSRPGNEQFF.

This clone is categorized as medium-sized. The V call is TRBV29-1, the J call TRBJ1-1, with D unresolved. The CDR3 is 11 residues long. V lost 3 bases to trimming and J lost 3 bases, with 5 bases between them. Germline V gives CDR1 SQVTM, CDR2 ANQGSEA. The CDR3 DNA sequence: TGCAGCGTTGACAGCTACACTGAAGCTTTCTTT. It is translated as CSVDSYTEAFF.

The J gene is TRBJ2-7, the V gene TRBV29-1; 7 bases agree with TRBD1. The CDR3 length is 14 residues. CDR1 SQVTM and CDR2 ANQGSEA come from the germline V gene. The ends lost 0 bases at V and 2 bases at J; junction bases unmatched: 4. In nucleotides, the CDR3 is TGCAGCGTTGAAGATGGGACAGCGGCCTACGAGCAGTACTTC. It encodes CSVEDGTAAYEQYF.